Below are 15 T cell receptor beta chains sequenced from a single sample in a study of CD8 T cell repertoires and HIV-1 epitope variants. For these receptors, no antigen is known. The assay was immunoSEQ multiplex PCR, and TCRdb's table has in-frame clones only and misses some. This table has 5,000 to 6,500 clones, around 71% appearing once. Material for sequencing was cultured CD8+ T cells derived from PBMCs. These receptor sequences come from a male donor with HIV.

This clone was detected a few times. The CDR3: CASSFRRTGELFF. CDR3 nucleotide sequence: TGTGCCAGCAGCTTTAGAAGGACCGGGGAGCTGTTTTTT. The V gene is TRBV11-3, the J gene TRBJ2-2, with unresolved D. The CDR3 has 13 amino acids. With 3 bases removed from V and 5 bases from J, the gap between germline ends came to 7 bases. Germline CDR1 SGHNT, CDR2 YENEEA. Variable domain in full (rest from reference TRBV11-3 and TRBJ2-2): EAGVVQSPRYKIIEKKQPVAFWCNPISGHNTLYWYLQNLGQGPELLIRYENEEAVDDSQLPKDRFSAERLKGVDSTLKIQPAELGDSAVYLCASSFRRTGELFFGEGSRLTVL.

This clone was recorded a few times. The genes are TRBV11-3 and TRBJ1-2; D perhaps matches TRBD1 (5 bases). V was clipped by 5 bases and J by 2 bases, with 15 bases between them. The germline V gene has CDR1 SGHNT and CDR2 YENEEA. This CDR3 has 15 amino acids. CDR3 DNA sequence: TGTGCCAGCAGCCCACCTAGGGGCCAAAACTATGGCTACACCTTC. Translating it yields CASSPPRGQNYGYTF. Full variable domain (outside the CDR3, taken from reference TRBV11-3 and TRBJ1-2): EAGVVQSPRYKIIEKKQPVAFWCNPISGHNTLYWYLQNLGQGPELLIRYENEEAVDDSQLPKDRFSAERLKGVDSTLKIQPAELGDSAVYLCASSPPRGQNYGYTFGSGTRLTVV.

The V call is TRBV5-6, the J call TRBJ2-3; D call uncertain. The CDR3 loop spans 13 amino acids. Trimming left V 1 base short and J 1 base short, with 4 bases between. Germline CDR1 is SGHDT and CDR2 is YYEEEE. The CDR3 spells CASSLTGTDTQYF. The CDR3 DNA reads TGTGCCAGCAGCTTGACAGGCACAGATACGCAGTATTTT.

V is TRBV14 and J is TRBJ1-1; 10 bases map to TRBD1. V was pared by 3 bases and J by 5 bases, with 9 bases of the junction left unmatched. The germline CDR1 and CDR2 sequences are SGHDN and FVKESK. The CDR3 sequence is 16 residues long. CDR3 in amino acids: CASSQTFGQGETEAFF. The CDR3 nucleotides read TGTGCCAGCAGCCAGACCTTTGGACAGGGGGAAACTGAAGCTTTCTTT.

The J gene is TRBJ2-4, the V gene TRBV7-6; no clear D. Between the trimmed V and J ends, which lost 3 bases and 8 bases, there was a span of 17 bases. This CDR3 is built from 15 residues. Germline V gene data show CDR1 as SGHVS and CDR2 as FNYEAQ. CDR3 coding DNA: TGTGCCAGCAGCTTGAGTGACTCAACAAAAGACATTCAGTACTTC. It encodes CASSLSDSTKDIQYF.

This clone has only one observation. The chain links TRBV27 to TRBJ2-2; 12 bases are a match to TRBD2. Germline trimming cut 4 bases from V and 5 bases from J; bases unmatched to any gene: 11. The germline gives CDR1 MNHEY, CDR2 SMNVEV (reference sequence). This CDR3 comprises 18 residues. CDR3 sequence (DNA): TGTGCCAGCAGTTCCGCCACGACTAGCGGGGGAGCAACCGGGGAGCTGTTTTTT. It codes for CASSSATTSGGATGELFF.

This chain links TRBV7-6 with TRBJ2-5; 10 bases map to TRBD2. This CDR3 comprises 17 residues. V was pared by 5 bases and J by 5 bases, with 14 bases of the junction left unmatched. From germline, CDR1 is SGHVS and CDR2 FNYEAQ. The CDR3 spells CASSTRPSGGAWETQYF. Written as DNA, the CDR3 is TGTGCCAGCAGCACTAGGCCCAGCGGGGGGGCTTGGGAGACCCAGTACTTC. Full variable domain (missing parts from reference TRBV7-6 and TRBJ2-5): GAGVSQSPRYKVTKRGQDVALRCDPISGHVSLYWYRQALGQGPEFLTYFNYEAQQDKSGLPNDRFSAERPEGSISTLTIQRTEQRDSAMYRCASSTRPSGGAWETQYFGPGTRLLVL.

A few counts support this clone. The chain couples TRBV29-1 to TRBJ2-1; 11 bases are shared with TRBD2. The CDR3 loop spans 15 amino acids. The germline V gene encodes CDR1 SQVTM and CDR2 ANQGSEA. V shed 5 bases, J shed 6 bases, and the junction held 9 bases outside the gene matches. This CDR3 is CSVRQLAGVGNEQFF. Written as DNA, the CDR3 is TGCAGCGTTCGTCAACTAGCGGGAGTGGGCAATGAGCAGTTCTTC.

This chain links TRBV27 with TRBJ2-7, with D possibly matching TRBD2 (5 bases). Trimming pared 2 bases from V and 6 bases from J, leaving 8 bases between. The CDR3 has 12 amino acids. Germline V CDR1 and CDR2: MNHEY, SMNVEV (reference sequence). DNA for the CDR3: TGTGCCAGCAGTTTAACGGGGATCGAGCAGTACTTC. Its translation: CASSLTGIEQYF.

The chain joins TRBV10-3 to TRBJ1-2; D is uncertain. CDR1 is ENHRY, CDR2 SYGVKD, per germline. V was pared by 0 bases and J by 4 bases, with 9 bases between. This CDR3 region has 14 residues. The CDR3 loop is CAISESLSSYGYTF. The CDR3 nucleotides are TGTGCCATCAGTGAGTCATTGAGTTCCTATGGCTACACCTTC.

The CDR3 loop is CASSRRGVDQPQHF. CDR3 nucleotide sequence: TGTGCCAGCTCTAGAAGGGGCGTAGATCAGCCCCAGCATTTT. This chain connects TRBV6-5 to TRBJ1-5, with a tentative D call TRBD1 (5 bases). The CDR3 extends over 14 amino acids. Trimming left V 8 bases short and J 5 bases short, with 16 bases between. CDR1 is MNHEY, CDR2 SVGAGI, per germline.

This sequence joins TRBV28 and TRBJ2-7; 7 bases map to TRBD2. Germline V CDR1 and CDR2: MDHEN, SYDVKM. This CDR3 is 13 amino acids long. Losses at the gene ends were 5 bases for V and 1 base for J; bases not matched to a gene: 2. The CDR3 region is CASSGGGSYEQYF. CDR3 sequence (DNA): TGTGCCAGCAGTGGCGGGGGATCCTACGAGCAGTACTTC.

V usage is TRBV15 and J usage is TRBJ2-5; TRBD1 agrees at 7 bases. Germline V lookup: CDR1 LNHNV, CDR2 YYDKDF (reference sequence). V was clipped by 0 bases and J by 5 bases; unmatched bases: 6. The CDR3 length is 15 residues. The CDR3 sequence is CATSRDQGDGETQYF. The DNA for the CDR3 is TGTGCCACCAGCAGAGATCAGGGGGACGGCGAGACCCAGTACTTC.

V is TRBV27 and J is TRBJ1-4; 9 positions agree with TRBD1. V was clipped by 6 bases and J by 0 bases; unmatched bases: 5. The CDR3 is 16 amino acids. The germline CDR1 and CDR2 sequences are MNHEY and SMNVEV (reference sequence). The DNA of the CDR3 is TGTGCCAGCAGGGAAGGACAGGGGTCAACTAATGAAAAACTGTTTTTT. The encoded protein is CASREGQGSTNEKLFF.

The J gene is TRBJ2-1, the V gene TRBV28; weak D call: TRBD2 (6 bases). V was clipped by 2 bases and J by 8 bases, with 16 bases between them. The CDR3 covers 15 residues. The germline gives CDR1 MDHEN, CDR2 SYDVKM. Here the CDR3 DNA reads TGTGCCAGCAGTTTACAACTAGCAAGTAGCGATGAGCAGTTCTTC. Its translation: CASSLQLASSDEQFF.